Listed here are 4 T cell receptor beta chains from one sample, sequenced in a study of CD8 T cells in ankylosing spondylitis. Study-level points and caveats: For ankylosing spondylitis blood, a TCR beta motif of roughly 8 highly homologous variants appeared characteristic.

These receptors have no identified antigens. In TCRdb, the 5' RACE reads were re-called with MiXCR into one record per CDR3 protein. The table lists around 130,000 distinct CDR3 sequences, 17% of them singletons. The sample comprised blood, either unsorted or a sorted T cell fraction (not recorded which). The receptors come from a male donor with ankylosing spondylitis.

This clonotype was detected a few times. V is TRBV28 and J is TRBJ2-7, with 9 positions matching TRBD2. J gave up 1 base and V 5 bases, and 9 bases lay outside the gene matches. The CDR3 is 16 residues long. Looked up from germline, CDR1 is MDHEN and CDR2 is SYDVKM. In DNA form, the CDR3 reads TGTGCCAGCAGTGAACTAGCGGGCTTCCTTTCCTACGAGCAGTACTTC. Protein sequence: CASSELAGFLSYEQYF. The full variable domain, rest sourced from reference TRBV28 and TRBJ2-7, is DVKVTQSSRYLVKRTGEKVFLECVQDMDHENMFWYRQDPGLGLRLIYFSYDVKMKEKGDIPEGYSVSREKKERFSLILESASTNQTSMYLCASSELAGFLSYEQYFGPGTRLTVT.

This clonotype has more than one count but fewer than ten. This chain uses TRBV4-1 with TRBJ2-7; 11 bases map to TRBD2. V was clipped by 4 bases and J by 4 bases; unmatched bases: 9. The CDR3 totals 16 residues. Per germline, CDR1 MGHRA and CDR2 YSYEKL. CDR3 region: CASSPRLAGPIYEQYF. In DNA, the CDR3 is TGCGCCAGCAGCCCACGACTAGCGGGACCCATATACGAGCAGTACTTC.

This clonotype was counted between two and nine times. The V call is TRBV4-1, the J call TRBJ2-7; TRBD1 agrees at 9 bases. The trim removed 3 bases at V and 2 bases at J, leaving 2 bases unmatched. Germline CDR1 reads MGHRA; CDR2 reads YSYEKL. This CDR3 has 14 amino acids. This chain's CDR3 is CASSQRQGAYEQYF. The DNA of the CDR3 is TGCGCCAGCAGCCAGAGACAGGGGGCCTACGAGCAGTACTTC.

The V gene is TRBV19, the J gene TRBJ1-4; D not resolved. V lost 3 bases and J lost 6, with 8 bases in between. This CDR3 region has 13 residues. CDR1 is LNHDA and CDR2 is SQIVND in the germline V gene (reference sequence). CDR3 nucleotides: TGTGCCAGTAGTATCTGGGTTTATGAAAAACTGTTTTTT. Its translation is CASSIWVYEKLFF.